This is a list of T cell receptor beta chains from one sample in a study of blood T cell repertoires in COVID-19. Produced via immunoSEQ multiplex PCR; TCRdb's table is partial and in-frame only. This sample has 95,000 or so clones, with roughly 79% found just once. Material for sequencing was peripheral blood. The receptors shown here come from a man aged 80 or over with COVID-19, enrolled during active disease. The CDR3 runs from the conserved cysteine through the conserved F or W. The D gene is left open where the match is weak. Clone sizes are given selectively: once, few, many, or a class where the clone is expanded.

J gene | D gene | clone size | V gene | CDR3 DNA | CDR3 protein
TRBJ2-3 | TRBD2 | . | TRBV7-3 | TGTGCCAGCAGCTCCATTCCCGACAGCGGGAGTGATACAGATACGCAGTATTTT | CASSSIPDSGSDTDTQYF
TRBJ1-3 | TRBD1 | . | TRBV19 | TGTGCCAGTAGCACGACGACAGGGGTGAACACCATATATTTT | CASSTTTGVNTIYF
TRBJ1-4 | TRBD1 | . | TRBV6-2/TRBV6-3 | TGTGCCAGCAGTAAAGGGACAGGAGGTGAAAAACTGTTTTTT | CASSKGTGGEKLFF
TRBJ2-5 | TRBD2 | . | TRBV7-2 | TGTGCCAGCAGCCCCGAACGACTAGCGGGAGAACACCAAGAGACCCAGTACTTC | CASSPERLAGEHQETQYF
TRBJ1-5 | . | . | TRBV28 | TGTGCCAGCAGTCCGCCAATCGGTCTAAATCAGCCCCAGCATTTT | CASSPPIGLNQPQHF
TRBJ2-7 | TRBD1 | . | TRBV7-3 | TGTGCCAGCAGCTTATTTCCGGGACAGGGCTACGAGCAGTACTTC | CASSLFPGQGYEQYF
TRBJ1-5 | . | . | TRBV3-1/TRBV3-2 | TGTGCCAGCAGCAAGGGGACGGGGGATCAGCCCCAGCATTTT | CASSKGTGDQPQHF
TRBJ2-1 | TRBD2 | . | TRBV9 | TGTGCCAGCAGCGCAACTAGCGCCTACAATGAGCAGTTCTTC | CASSATSAYNEQFF
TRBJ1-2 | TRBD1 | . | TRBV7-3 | TGTGCCAGCAGCACGCCGGGACAGGGCCATGGCTACACCTTC | CASSTPGQGHGYTF
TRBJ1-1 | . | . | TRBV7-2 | TGTGCCAGCAGCTTAGCGTGGGCAGGGAAGGCTTTCTTT | CASSLAWAGKAFF
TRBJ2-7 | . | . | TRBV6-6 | TGTGCCAGCAGTTACGCGGCGGGGTCTATTTACGAGCAGTACTTC | CASSYAAGSIYEQYF
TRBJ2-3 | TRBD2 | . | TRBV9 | TGTGCCAGCAGTCAAAACCTAGCGGGGGACACAGATACGCAGTATTTT | CASSQNLAGDTDTQYF
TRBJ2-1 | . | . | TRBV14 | TGTGCCAGCAGCCCCGACCAGCGTACCTACAATGAGCAGTTCTTC | CASSPDQRTYNEQFF
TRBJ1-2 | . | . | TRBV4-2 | TGTGCCAGCAGCCAAGTAGGGGGCTATGGCTACACCTTC | CASSQVGGYGYTF
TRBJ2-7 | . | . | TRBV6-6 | TGTGCCAGCAGAAGAACCTCGGGAGCGGCCACCTACGAGCAGTACTTC | CASRRTSGAATYEQYF
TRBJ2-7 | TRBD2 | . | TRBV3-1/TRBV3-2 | TGTGCCAGCAGCCAATATTCTAGCGGGAGGGACGAGCAGTACTTC | CASSQYSSGRDEQYF
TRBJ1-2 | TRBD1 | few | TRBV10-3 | TGTGCCATCAGTGATACAGGGGTCGGCTACACCTTC | CAISDTGVGYTF
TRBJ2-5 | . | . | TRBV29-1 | TGCAGCGTTGACCCTAGACGCGAGACCCAGTACTTC | CSVDPRRETQYF
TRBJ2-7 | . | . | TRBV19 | TGTGCCAGTAGTATAGGACAGAGAGAAGCCTACGAGCAGTACTTC | CASSIGQREAYEQYF
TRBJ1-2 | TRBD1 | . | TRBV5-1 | TGCGCCAGCAGTAGGGACAGGCACTATGGCTACACCTTC | CASSRDRHYGYTF
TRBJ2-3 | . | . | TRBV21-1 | TGTGCCAGCAGCCCGGACAGGGGTAACACAGATACGCAGTATTTT | CASSPDRGNTDTQYF
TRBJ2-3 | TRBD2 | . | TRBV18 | TGTGCCAGCTCACCATATCGTACCGGGACTAGCGGGAGGGCCTTAGATACGCAGTATTTT | CASSPYRTGTSGRALDTQYF
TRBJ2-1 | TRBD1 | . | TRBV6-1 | TGTGCCAGCAGTGACCGGGACAGGGGGATAAATGAGCAGTTCTTC | CASSDRDRGINEQFF
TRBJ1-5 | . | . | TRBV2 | TGTGCCAGCAGTGAAGCGTCAGGAGGTTTTCAGCCCCAGCATTTT | CASSEASGGFQPQHF
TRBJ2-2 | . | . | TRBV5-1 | TGCGCCAGCAGCTTCAGGTCCGGGGAGCTGTTTTTT | CASSFRSGELFF
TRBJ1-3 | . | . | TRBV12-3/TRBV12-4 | TGTGCCAGCAGTTCAGGGATCAACACCATATATTTT | CASSSGINTIYF
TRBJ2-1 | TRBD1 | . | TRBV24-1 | TGTGCCACCAGTGATGGACAGGCGAGCTCCTACAATGAGCAGTTCTTC | CATSDGQASSYNEQFF
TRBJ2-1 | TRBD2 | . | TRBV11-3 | TGTGCCAGCAGCTTAGGTAGCGGGGGGCTGAGCTCCTACAATGAGCAGTTCTTC | CASSLGSGGLSSYNEQFF
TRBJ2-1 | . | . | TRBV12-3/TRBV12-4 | TGTGCCAGCAGACGCGGGGGCGGGAATGAGCAGTTCTTC | CASRRGGGNEQFF
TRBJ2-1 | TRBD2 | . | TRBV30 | TGTGCCTGGCGCCCGGGGGGGGGTCTTCGGTTCTTC | CAWRPGGGLRFF
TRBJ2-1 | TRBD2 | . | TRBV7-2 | TGTGCCAGCAGCTTGAAGACTAGCGGGGGCATTTCCTACAATGAGCAGTTCTTC | CASSLKTSGGISYNEQFF
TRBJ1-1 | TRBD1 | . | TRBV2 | TGTGCCAGCAGTGAAGCGGGGGGACAGGGGGAAGCTTTCTTT | CASSEAGGQGEAFF
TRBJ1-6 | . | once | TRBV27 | TGTGCCAGCAGGGGCTCGGGGTCCTATAATTCACCCCTCCACTTT | CASRGSGSYNSPLHF
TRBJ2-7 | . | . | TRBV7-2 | TGTGCCAGCAGCTCCGGACAGCTAACCTACGAGCAGTACTTC | CASSSGQLTYEQYF
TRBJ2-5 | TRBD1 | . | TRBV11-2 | TGTGCCAGCAGCTTCGACAGGGGGCGGGGAGAGACCCAGTACTTC | CASSFDRGRGETQYF
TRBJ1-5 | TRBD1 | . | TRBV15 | TGTGCCACCAGCCGGGACAGGGGATTTAGCAATCAGCCCCAGCATTTT | CATSRDRGFSNQPQHF
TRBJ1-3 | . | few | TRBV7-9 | TGTGCCAGCAGCTTACCCGCGGAGGGCAACACCATATATTTT | CASSLPAEGNTIYF
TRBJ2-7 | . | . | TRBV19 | TGTGCCAGTAGTATGAGGCCAGCCTCGGTCGAGCAGTACTTC | CASSMRPASVEQYF
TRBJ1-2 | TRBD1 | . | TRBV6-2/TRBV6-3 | TGTGCCAGCAGTTACCTGCGCCGGACAGGGCATGGCTACACCTTC | CASSYLRRTGHGYTF
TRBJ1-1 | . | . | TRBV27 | TGTGCCAGCACGGGGGGTTTGAACACTGAAGCTTTCTTT | CASTGGLNTEAFF